This entry lists 13 T cell receptor beta chains sequenced from one sample in a study of T cell repertoires in cytomegalovirus infection. TCRdb reanalysed the reads using MiXCR and keeps one entry per CDR3 protein. The top ten hold 8.5% to 9% of the sample, which has about 260,000 distinct CDR3 sequences, around 15% seen once. Sequences were obtained from PBMCs. These receptor sequences come from a human donor in good health (CMV status not recorded). Some clones in this sample may be carry-over from other donors' samples.

The sample holds many counts of this clonotype. The chain uses TRBV10-3 and TRBJ1-5, with 7 positions matching TRBD1. Germline lookup yields CDR1 ENHRY and CDR2 SYGVKD. The CDR3 spans 15 residues. V dropped 4 bases and J dropped 2; count of bases not matched to a gene: 5. This CDR3 is CAISGTGEGNQPQHF. The CDR3 coding sequence is TGTGCCATCAGTGGAACAGGGGAAGGCAATCAGCCCCAGCATTTT.

This clonotype turned up a few times. The V gene is TRBV15, the J gene TRBJ1-2, with 8 bases identical to TRBD1. CDR3 length: 15 residues. CDR1 LNHNV and CDR2 YYDKDF come from the germline V gene (reference sequence). With 5 bases clipped from V and 5 bases from J, the junction kept 10 bases outside the gene matches. DNA of the CDR3: TGTGCCACCAGCCTATCCGGACAGGGTCTATATGGCTACACCTTC. This translates into CATSLSGQGLYGYTF.

This clonotype occurred many times. The rearrangement links TRBV12-3 or TRBV12-4 to TRBJ1-3, with unresolved D. The CDR3 covers 15 residues. The V gene lost 5 bases and the J gene lost 7 bases, with 18 bases spanning the gap. The CDR3, as DNA: TGTGCCAGCAGTCTTCGTATAACCCCATGGAACACCATATATTTT. Protein: CASSLRITPWNTIYF.

The sample holds a few counts of this clonotype. The chain carries TRBV7-9 and TRBJ2-1, with D possibly matching TRBD2 (7 bases). The CDR3 is 14 amino acids. The V and J ends lost 4 bases and 4 bases respectively, with 11 bases between them. Per germline, CDR1 SEHNR and CDR2 FQNEAQ (reference sequence). CDR3: CASSSGGSYNEQFF. CDR3 in DNA: TGTGCCAGCAGCTCGGGGGGCTCTTACAATGAGCAGTTCTTC.

This clonotype was counted between two and nine times. This chain connects TRBV11-2 to TRBJ2-2; D tentatively fits TRBD1 or TRBD2 (5 bases each). This CDR3 contains 13 residues. The germline V gene has CDR1 SGHAT and CDR2 FQNNGV. The V end lost 8 bases, the J end lost 4 bases, and 11 bases lay between the germline ends. Here the CDR3 DNA reads TGTGCCAGCGTGCCCGGGACCACCGGGGAGCTGTTTTTT. Residues: CASVPGTTGELFF.

This clonotype came up many times. This rearrangement joins TRBV12-3 or TRBV12-4 to TRBJ2-3; TRBD2 might be the D (7 bases). Trimming stripped 6 bases from V and 1 base from J, with 14 bases between. There are 15 residues in the CDR3. In DNA, the CDR3 is TGTGCCAGCAGCGAACGGGGGGCTGGCACAGATACGCAGTATTTT. It yields the protein CASSERGAGTDTQYF.

This clonotype was observed a few times. The rearrangement joins TRBV28 to TRBJ2-7, with 10 bases fitting TRBD2. Germline values: CDR1 MDHEN, CDR2 SYDVKM. The CDR3 is 15 residues long. Unmatched junction bases numbered 9, after V lost 5 bases and J lost 5 bases. The CDR3 reads CASSLRSGRAHEQYF. CDR3 in DNA: TGTGCCAGCAGTCTAAGGAGCGGGAGGGCCCACGAGCAGTACTTC. The entire variable domain, with the rest obtained from reference TRBV28 and TRBJ2-7, is as follows: DVKVTQSSRYLVKRTGEKVFLECVQDMDHENMFWYRQDPGLGLRLIYFSYDVKMKEKGDIPEGYSVSREKKERFSLILESASTNQTSMYLCASSLRSGRAHEQYFGPGTRLTVT.

This clonotype appeared many times. This chain joins TRBV6-5 and TRBJ2-7, with D perhaps being TRBD1 or TRBD2 (12 bases each). With 10 bases removed from V and 6 bases from J, the gap between germline ends came to 52 bases. CDR1 is MNHEY, CDR2 SVGAGI, per germline. The CDR3 is made up of 24 amino acids. CDR3 amino acids: CANPMPSGTGGLRLAGGPIPEQYF. CDR3 bases: TGTGCCAACCCAATGCCCTCCGGGACAGGGGGCCTTCGGCTAGCGGGAGGGCCAATTCCCGAGCAGTACTTC.

CDR3 DNA: TGTGCCAGCATGGGAGTTTGGGGCGGGGGCAATCAGCCCCAGCATTTT. Protein product: CASMGVWGGGNQPQHF. The genes are TRBV27 and TRBJ1-5; TRBD1 is a possible D gene (5 bases). Germline-derived CDR1 and CDR2 are MNHEY and SMNVEV (reference sequence). This CDR3 comprises 16 residues. V lost 7 bases and J lost 2, with 18 bases in between.

This clonotype has a handful of counts. CDR3 coding DNA: TGCGCCAGCAGCCACCCGACTAGCGGGGGTAACAATGAGCAGTTCTTC. It codes for CASSHPTSGGNNEQFF. The chain is built from TRBV4-1 and TRBJ2-1; 12 bases are a match to TRBD2. From germline, CDR1 is MGHRA and CDR2 YSYEKL. The CDR3 length is 16 residues. Unmatched junction bases numbered 5, after V lost 3 bases and J lost 5 bases.

The gene calls are TRBV14 and TRBJ2-7; no reliable D call. V was shortened by 1 base and J by 2 bases, with 6 bases between the two germline ends. Per the germline V gene, CDR1 is SGHDN and CDR2 is FVKESK. This CDR3 is built from 13 residues. CDR3: CASSQVPTYEQYF. Here the CDR3 DNA reads TGTGCCAGCAGCCAAGTTCCGACCTACGAGCAGTACTTC.

In its sample, this clonotype was seen a few times. This rearrangement joins TRBV29-1 to TRBJ2-4; no clear D gene. CDR3 length: 12 amino acids. V was clipped by 1 base and J by 6 bases, with 7 bases between them. Germline V CDR1 and CDR2: SQVTM, ANQGSEA. CDR3 sequence (DNA): TGCAGCGTTGAAGCCGCTTCAAACATTCAGTACTTC. It codes for CSVEAASNIQYF. Based on the CDR3 plus reference TRBV29-1 and TRBJ2-4, the full variable domain is SAVISQKPSRDICQRGTSLTIQCQVDSQVTMMFWYRQQPGQSLTLIATANQGSEATYESGFVIDKFPISRPNLTFSTLTVSNMSPEDSSIYLCSVEAASNIQYFGAGTRLSVL.

This clonotype appeared many times. The V call is TRBV6-1, the J call TRBJ2-3; TRBD1 agrees at 7 bases. There are 14 residues in the CDR3. Germline values: CDR1 MNHNS, CDR2 SASEGT. The V and J ends lost 6 bases and 2 bases, in that order; junction bases with no gene match: 5. The CDR3 is CASRLTGDTDTQYF. The CDR3 DNA sequence: TGTGCCAGCAGGCTAACAGGGGACACAGATACGCAGTATTTT.